These 26 T cell receptor beta chains originate from one sample sequenced in a study of blood T cell repertoires in COVID-19. Data came from immunoSEQ multiplex PCR; TCRdb stores just in-frame clones and leaves some out. Among about 250,000 clones listed, roughly 81% were seen once. Material: peripheral blood. These receptors were taken from a man aged 50 to 60 with acute or convalescent COVID-19.

The V call is TRBV4-1, the J call TRBJ2-7; 11 positions match TRBD2. This CDR3 is built from 15 residues. Trimming took 3 bases from V and 3 from J; bases not matched to a gene: 4. CDR1 and CDR2 (germline): MGHRA, YSYEKL. This CDR3 is CASSQTTSGVYEQYF. The DNA of the CDR3 is TGCGCCAGCAGCCAGACGACTAGCGGGGTCTACGAGCAGTACTTC.

The J gene is TRBJ2-2, the V gene TRBV24-1; no reliable D call. The CDR3 totals 12 residues. Trimming removed 6 bases from V and 3 bases from J, with 4 bases in between. Germline CDR1 reads KGHDR; CDR2 reads SFDVKD. The CDR3, as DNA: TGTGCCACCAGTAGAGACACCGGGGAGCTGTTTTTT. Protein product: CATSRDTGELFF.

The chain recombines TRBV9 with TRBJ1-2; TRBD1 agrees at 7 bases. This CDR3 is 15 amino acids long. Trimming at V came to 4 bases and at J to 4 bases, leaving 10 bases not matched to a gene. Germline V CDR1 and CDR2: SGDLS, YYNGEE. DNA of the CDR3: TGTGCCAGCAGCCCCCCGGGACAGCTCCCCTATGGCTACACCTTC. Amino acid sequence: CASSPPGQLPYGYTF.

The chain links TRBV11-2 to TRBJ2-2; unclear D gene. Trimming took 1 base from V and 6 from J, leaving 9 bases between them. CDR1 is SGHAT and CDR2 is FQNNGV in the germline V gene. The CDR3 consists of 14 residues. CDR3 sequence: CASSLVVGPGELFF. CDR3 sequence (DNA): TGTGCCAGCAGCTTAGTCGTTGGGCCCGGGGAGCTGTTTTTT. Using reference TRBV11-2 and TRBJ2-2 for the parts outside the CDR3, the full variable domain is EAGVAQSPRYKIIEKRQSVAFWCNPISGHATLYWYQQILGQGPKLLIQFQNNGVVDDSQLPKDRFSAERLKGVDSTLKIQPAKLEDSAVYLCASSLVVGPGELFFGEGSRLTVL.

This clone occurred once. CDR3 sequence: CASSEGTGFRELFF. Written as DNA, the CDR3 is TGTGCCAGCTCCGAGGGTACAGGGTTCCGGGAGCTGTTTTTT. The chain uses TRBV19 and TRBJ2-2; a possible D gene is TRBD1 (6 bases). This CDR3 contains 14 residues. Germline values: CDR1 LNHDA, CDR2 SQIVND (reference sequence). V was clipped by 9 bases and J by 9 bases, with 20 bases between them.

V is TRBV7-3 and J is TRBJ1-3, with 10 bases lining up with TRBD1. This CDR3 region has 18 residues. The germline V gene has CDR1 SGHTA and CDR2 FQGTGA. The trim removed 5 bases at V and 4 bases at J, leaving 14 bases unmatched. DNA for the CDR3: TGTGCCAGCAGCCAACCCAGGGACAGGGGCATGGGGGGAAACACCATATATTTT. It specifies CASSQPRDRGMGGNTIYF.

This clone was counted between two and nine times. The genes are TRBV5-1 and TRBJ1-5; D gene ambiguous. Trimming removed 1 base from V and 8 bases from J, with 16 bases in between. Germline V gives CDR1 SGHRS, CDR2 YFSETQ. CDR3 length equals 15 residues. Here the CDR3 DNA reads TGCGCCAGCAGCTTGCAATCGGGTCAATCAGAGCCCCAGCATTTT. It specifies CASSLQSGQSEPQHF. The full variable domain, in which reference TRBV5-1 and TRBJ1-5 provide the parts outside the CDR3, is KAGVTQTPRYLIKTRGQQVTLSCSPISGHRSVSWYQQTPGQGLQFLFEYFSETQRNKGNFPGRFSGRQFSNSRSEMNVSTLELGDSALYLCASSLQSGQSEPQHFGDGTRLSIL.

The rearrangement links TRBV9 to TRBJ1-3; D call uncertain. Trimming removed 3 bases from V and 2 bases from J, with 12 bases in between. In germline, CDR1 is SGDLS, CDR2 YYNGEE. This CDR3 has 15 amino acids. The CDR3 nucleotides are TGTGCCAGCAGCGAACTAAGCGGACCTGGAAACACCATATATTTT. This sequence encodes CASSELSGPGNTIYF.

The table lists this clone with a count of one. The chain carries TRBV11-3 and TRBJ2-1; the match to TRBD2 covers 8 bases. Germline loops: CDR1 SGHNT, CDR2 YENEEA. This CDR3 spans 18 amino acids. V dropped 4 bases and J dropped 3; count of bases not matched to a gene: 14. CDR3 in amino acids: CASSSDFAAGGIYNEQFF. In nucleotides, the CDR3 is TGTGCCAGCAGCTCAGACTTTGCTGCGGGAGGTATCTACAATGAGCAGTTCTTC.

This chain links TRBV2 with TRBJ2-7; TRBD1 matches 10 bases. The CDR3 has 13 residues. The V and J ends lost 9 bases and 5 bases, in that order; junction bases with no gene match: 7. The germline gives CDR1 SNHLY, CDR2 FYNNEI. DNA of the CDR3: TGTGCCAGTACGGACAGGGGGTTGAACGAGCAGTACTTC. Residues: CASTDRGLNEQYF.

The genes are TRBV3-1 (or the pseudogene TRBV3-2) and TRBJ1-5; 7 nucleotides line up with TRBD1. The V gene end was trimmed by 4 bases and the J gene end by 3 bases; junction bases not matched to a gene: 3. The CDR3 sequence is 14 residues long. Looked up from germline, CDR1 is LGHDT and CDR2 is YNNKEL (reference sequence). The DNA of the CDR3 is TGTGCCAGCAGCCGCGGGACAGCCAATCAGCCCCAGCATTTT. Its protein product is CASSRGTANQPQHF.

The J gene is TRBJ2-7, the V gene TRBV14; maybe TRBD2 (6 bases). The CDR3 totals 13 residues. Germline loops: CDR1 SGHDN, CDR2 FVKESK. V shed 4 bases and J shed 3 bases, with 10 bases lying between them. In nucleotides, the CDR3 is TGTGCCAGCAGCCGGGACTCAGACTACGAGCAGTACTTC. Translation: CASSRDSDYEQYF.

The V gene is TRBV5-4, the J gene TRBJ1-6; tentative D call: TRBD1 (6 bases). Trimming shortened V by 1 base and J by 6 bases, and 14 bases separated the two germline ends. This CDR3 spans 16 amino acids. CDR1 and CDR2 (germline): SGHNT, YYREEE (reference sequence). CDR3 nucleotide sequence: TGTGCCAGCAGCTTGCCCTCAGGGGCTGGTAATTCACCCCTCCACTTT. Translating it yields CASSLPSGAGNSPLHF.

V is TRBV24-1 and J is TRBJ2-1, with 7 bases matching TRBD1. Per germline, CDR1 KGHDR and CDR2 SFDVKD. V lost 4 bases to trimming and J lost 4 bases; unmatched junction nucleotides: 9. The CDR3 consists of 16 residues. The DNA of the CDR3 is TGTGCCACCAGTGACCCCGGGACAGCGCAATACAATGAGCAGTTCTTC. This gives the protein CATSDPGTAQYNEQFF.

This chain uses TRBV6-6 with TRBJ1-6; D is ambiguous. Germline loops: CDR1 MNHNY, CDR2 SVGAGI (reference sequence). CDR3 length: 18 amino acids. V was pared by 6 bases and J by 0 bases, with 18 bases between. The CDR3, as DNA: TGTGCCAGCAGCCGAGGGCCGAGCCCGAGCTCCTATAATTCACCCCTCCACTTT. Translated: CASSRGPSPSSYNSPLHF.

V gene TRBV2 combines with J gene TRBJ2-1; a weak D match, TRBD1 (6 bases). Trimming stripped 4 bases from V and 15 bases from J, with 16 bases between. CDR3 size: 12 residues. CDR1 SNHLY and CDR2 FYNNEI come from the germline V gene. In DNA, the CDR3 is TGTGCCAGCAGTGGACAGGCCACGATACCGTTCTTC. It codes for CASSGQATIPFF.

This chain connects TRBV5-8 to TRBJ1-1; 8 bases are shared with TRBD1. The CDR3 spans 15 residues. Germline CDR1 SGHTS, CDR2 YDEGEE. J was trimmed by 4 bases and V by 4 bases; bases with no gene match: 9. CDR3 coding DNA: TGTGCCAGCAGCCCGTGGACAGGGTGGCGCACTGAAGCTTTCTTT. Amino acid sequence: CASSPWTGWRTEAFF.

The V call is TRBV12-5, the J call TRBJ2-3; D uncertain. With 2 bases removed from V and 4 bases from J, the gap between germline ends came to 10 bases. Germline V gives CDR1 LGHNT, CDR2 FRNRAP. The CDR3 contains 14 residues. CDR3 residues: CASGLTLASDTQYF. CDR3 nucleotides: TGTGCTAGTGGTTTGACTCTTGCTTCAGATACGCAGTATTTT.

This clone turned up a few times. The chain recombines TRBV18 with TRBJ1-4; D is unresolved. Germline V CDR1 and CDR2: KGHSH, LQKENI. The V and J ends lost 6 bases and 0 bases respectively, with 8 bases between them. The CDR3 has 14 amino acids. The CDR3 is CASSREPTNEKLFF. The CDR3 DNA follows: TGTGCCAGCTCCCGAGAACCAACTAATGAAAAACTGTTTTTT.

The chain couples TRBV3-1 (or the pseudogene TRBV3-2) to TRBJ1-2; D call uncertain. With 0 bases removed from V and 7 bases from J, the gap between germline ends came to 18 bases. Germline values: CDR1 LGHDT, CDR2 YNNKEL (reference sequence). The CDR3 has 16 amino acids. CDR3 sequence (DNA): TGTGCCAGCAGCCAAGATTCCCCGGGTCTGTCGCGTGGCTACACCTTC. This encodes CASSQDSPGLSRGYTF.

CDR3 DNA: TGCGCCAGCAGTGAGTCGGGCGGGCCCAATGAGCAGTTCTTC. Amino acids: CASSESGGPNEQFF. The J gene is TRBJ2-1, the V gene TRBV10-1, with a possible D match to TRBD2 (5 bases). Trimming took 0 bases from V and 6 from J, leaving 9 bases between them. This CDR3 comprises 14 residues. The germline gives CDR1 WNHNN, CDR2 SYGVQD (reference sequence).

The chain links TRBV13 to TRBJ2-3; 7 bases line up with TRBD1. This CDR3 contains 15 residues. Germline values: CDR1 PRHDT, CDR2 FYEKMQ (reference sequence). Trimming at V came to 3 bases and at J to 4 bases, leaving 7 bases not matched to a gene. The CDR3: CASSFEGGASDTQYF. The DNA for the CDR3 is TGTGCCAGCAGCTTTGAAGGGGGCGCCTCAGATACGCAGTATTTT.

The table lists this clone with a few counts. The chain uses TRBV2 and TRBJ2-3; TRBD1 agrees at 9 bases. The CDR3 contains 12 residues. V was pared by 8 bases and J by 6 bases, with 3 bases of the junction left unmatched. From germline, CDR1 is SNHLY and CDR2 FYNNEI. As DNA, the CDR3 is TGTGCCAGCGGGACAGGGCTCGATACGCAGTATTTT. It codes for CASGTGLDTQYF.

The chain uses TRBV9 and TRBJ2-1; D is perhaps TRBD1 (5 bases). V was pared by 0 bases and J by 4 bases, with 11 bases between. Germline CDR1 reads SGDLS; CDR2 reads YYNGEE. This CDR3 spans 15 amino acids. The CDR3 protein is CASSVGQGRYNEQFF. The CDR3 nucleotides are TGTGCCAGCAGCGTAGGGCAGGGTCGATACAATGAGCAGTTCTTC.

The J gene is TRBJ2-7, the V gene TRBV10-1, with 10 bases lining up with TRBD2. The CDR3 runs to 17 residues. V was pared by 6 bases and J by 1 base, with 12 bases of the junction left unmatched. Germline V CDR1 and CDR2: WNHNN, SYGVQD (reference sequence). CDR3 nucleotides: TGCGCCAGCAGACCAAGAGAAAGGACTAGCGGTTCCTACGAGCAGTACTTC. It yields the protein CASRPRERTSGSYEQYF.

This clone was counted only a few times. The chain links TRBV6-5 to TRBJ2-1; TRBD2 aligns across 9 bases. This CDR3 has 14 residues. J lost 5 bases, V lost 2 bases, and 1 base had no gene match. Germline assignment: CDR1 MNHEY and CDR2 SVGAGI. The CDR3 nucleotides are TGTGCCAGCAGTTACGAGCGGGGGGACAATGAGCAGTTCTTC. Amino acid sequence: CASSYERGDNEQFF.